These 32 T cell receptor beta chains originate from one sample sequenced in a study of T cells in Graves' hyperthyroidism and ophthalmopathy. Template material for amplifying TCR beta CDR3 regions consisted of RNA transcripts. First-round RT-PCR of the TCR CDR3 relied on the HTBI primer set. TCRdb reanalysed the multiplex PCR reads using MiXCR and keeps one entry per CDR3 protein. The table records more than 300,000 distinct CDR3 sequences, roughly a sixth of them present only once. Material: blood. The receptors were sampled from a woman aged 25 to 45 with Graves' hyperthyroidism that later progressed to Graves' ophthalmopathy.

The chain uses TRBV3-1 and TRBJ2-1; 14 bases match TRBD2. With 4 bases clipped from V and 2 bases from J, the junction kept 4 bases outside the gene matches. From germline, CDR1 is LGHDT and CDR2 YNNKEL (reference sequence). The CDR3 runs 17 residues. The CDR3 DNA sequence: TGTGCCAGCAGCCGGACTAGCGGGGGGATAACCTACAATGAGCAGTTCTTC. As protein: CASSRTSGGITYNEQFF.

This clonotype was observed many times. The rearrangement joins TRBV6-1 to TRBJ2-5, with D unclear. This CDR3 spans 13 amino acids. Deletions cut 3 bases from V and 4 bases from J, with 9 bases between. In germline, CDR1 is MNHNS, CDR2 SASEGT. Here the CDR3 reads CASSDSLIETQYF. Here the CDR3 DNA reads TGTGCCAGCAGTGACAGCCTGATAGAGACCCAGTACTTC.

The J gene is TRBJ2-2, the V gene TRBV5-4; maybe TRBD1 (6 bases). The germline CDR1 and CDR2 sequences are SGHNT and YYREEE (reference sequence). Trimming took off 4 bases at V and 2 bases at J, with 12 bases between the two ends. This CDR3 is built from 15 residues. DNA for the CDR3: TGTGCCAGCAGCCCTCGGGACACTAACACCGGGGAGCTGTTTTTT. Amino acid sequence: CASSPRDTNTGELFF.

This clonotype came up many times. V and J are TRBV30 and TRBJ1-5; 9 nucleotides line up with TRBD1. There are 15 residues in the CDR3. Germline V gene sequence: CDR1 GTSNPN, CDR2 SVGIG (reference sequence). The V and J ends lost 0 bases and 6 bases, in that order; junction bases with no gene match: 6. CDR3 coding DNA: TGTGCCTGGAGTGTGACAGGGGGTGCGGGTCAGCCCCAGCATTTT. Translating it yields CAWSVTGGAGQPQHF.

This clonotype has only a few counts. The CDR3 DNA reads as TGTGCCAGCAGTTACTCGGGTGGGGTAGGCTACACCTTC. As protein: CASSYSGGVGYTF. V and J are TRBV6-2 or TRBV6-3 and TRBJ1-2; no firm D call. Germline assignment: CDR1 MNHEY and CDR2 SVGEGT. Trimming shortened V by 0 bases and J by 8 bases, and 10 bases separated the two germline ends. This CDR3 spans 13 amino acids.

This clonotype has a count of ten or more. The J gene is TRBJ2-1, the V gene TRBV11-3; 8 bases are a match to TRBD2. The CDR3 runs to 16 residues. Germline CDR1 reads SGHNT; CDR2 reads YENEEA. V shed 6 bases, J shed 4 bases, and the junction held 11 bases outside the gene matches. CDR3 in amino acids: CASRSSGGSRYNEQFF. The CDR3 DNA follows: TGTGCCAGCAGATCCTCGGGGGGGAGCAGGTACAATGAGCAGTTCTTC.

This clonotype showed up many times. The genes are TRBV6-2 or TRBV6-3 and TRBJ1-5; 7 bases fit TRBD1. Germline V gene lookup returns CDR1 MNHEY and CDR2 SVGEGT. The J segment lost 2 bases and the V segment lost 0 bases, leaving 7 bases of the junction unmatched. The CDR3 is made up of 17 amino acids. CDR3 protein: CASSYSTGWFGNQPQHF. In DNA form, the CDR3 reads TGTGCCAGCAGTTACTCGACAGGGTGGTTCGGCAATCAGCCCCAGCATTTT.

The sample holds many counts of this clonotype. The chain has TRBV3-1 and TRBJ1-3; the D is unclear. Germline V CDR1 and CDR2: LGHDT, YNNKEL (reference sequence). With 0 bases removed from V and 0 bases from J, the gap between germline ends came to 12 bases. This CDR3 is built from 17 residues. CDR3 DNA sequence: TGTGCCAGCAGCCAAGAAAGTCCAGGATTCTCTGGAAACACCATATATTTT. As protein: CASSQESPGFSGNTIYF.

This clonotype showed up just a few times. This sequence joins TRBV27 and TRBJ2-2; D is possibly TRBD1 or TRBD2 (5 bases each). Germline lookup yields CDR1 MNHEY and CDR2 SMNVEV (reference sequence). There are 16 residues in the CDR3. The V and J ends lost 3 bases and 0 bases respectively, with 11 bases between them. CDR3 protein: CASSFSVGANTGELFF. The CDR3 nucleotides are TGTGCCAGCAGTTTTAGTGTGGGGGCGAACACCGGGGAGCTGTTTTTT.

This clonotype was counted ten times or more. V is TRBV29-1 and J is TRBJ2-7; a possible D gene is TRBD2 (6 bases). Per the germline V gene, CDR1 is SQVTM and CDR2 is ANQGSEA. The V and J ends lost 6 bases and 3 bases respectively, with 21 bases between them. The CDR3 extends over 15 amino acids. The CDR3 DNA reads as TGCAGCGTCAGAGACTGGAAGGAAGCGGGCTACGAGCAGTACTTC. This sequence encodes CSVRDWKEAGYEQYF.

This clonotype was seen more than once but under ten times. J is TRBJ1-5 and V is TRBV29-1; TRBD1 might be the D (6 bases). This CDR3 region has 12 residues. The germline V and J ends were trimmed by 4 bases and 9 bases, with 13 bases remaining between them. In germline, CDR1 is SQVTM, CDR2 ANQGSEA. CDR3 sequence: CSVGQAQGPQHF. CDR3 coding DNA: TGCAGCGTTGGACAGGCCCAGGGGCCCCAGCATTTT. Drawing the rest from reference TRBV29-1 and TRBJ1-5, the complete variable domain is SAVISQKPSRDICQRGTSLTIQCQVDSQVTMMFWYRQQPGQSLTLIATANQGSEATYESGFVIDKFPISRPNLTFSTLTVSNMSPEDSSIYLCSVGQAQGPQHFGDGTRLSIL.

This clonotype occurred a few times. This chain links TRBV20-1 with TRBJ1-6; unclear D gene. The germline V gene has CDR1 DFQATT and CDR2 SNEGSKA (reference sequence). The V end lost 1 base, the J end lost 7 bases, and 11 bases lay between the germline ends. This CDR3 contains 14 residues. CDR3 in DNA: TGCAGTGCTAGAGTAGGAAGGGAAAATTCACCCCTCCACTTT. This sequence encodes CSARVGRENSPLHF.

This clonotype was detected a few times. This chain connects TRBV20-1 to TRBJ1-2; D unresolved. V lost 0 bases and J 5 bases, leaving 16 bases between the germline ends. The V gene's germline CDR1 is DFQATT and CDR2 SNEGSKA (reference sequence). The CDR3 runs 15 residues. The CDR3 DNA sequence: TGCAGTGCTAGAGAAGTCAAACCTCTTACTTATGGCTACACCTTC. This gives the protein CSAREVKPLTYGYTF.

This clonotype has more than one count but fewer than ten. J is TRBJ2-1 and V is TRBV20-1; D is ambiguous. The CDR3 contains 15 residues. The V gene lost 5 bases and the J gene lost 2 bases, with 16 bases spanning the gap. Looked up from germline, CDR1 is DFQATT and CDR2 is SNEGSKA (reference sequence). The CDR3, as DNA: TGCAGTGCTGGGTCGCTTAACCCGCCCTACAATGAGCAGTTCTTC. This encodes CSAGSLNPPYNEQFF.

This clonotype was observed a few times. The chain has TRBV5-1 and TRBJ2-5; D is ambiguous. The V gene's germline CDR1 is SGHRS and CDR2 YFSETQ. The CDR3 is 12 amino acids. The V and J ends lost 4 bases and 4 bases respectively, with 8 bases between them. The CDR3 DNA follows: TGCGCCAGCAGCCCAGAGCGAGAGACCCAGTACTTC. This translates into CASSPERETQYF.

This clonotype has a count of ten or more. V and J are TRBV4-1 and TRBJ1-1; D is undetermined. Germline V lookup: CDR1 MGHRA, CDR2 YSYEKL. This CDR3 is 13 amino acids long. The V end lost 8 bases, the J end lost 2 bases, and 12 bases lay between the germline ends. CDR3 sequence: CASGWTRNTEAFF. CDR3 coding DNA: TGCGCCAGCGGGTGGACCCGAAACACTGAAGCTTTCTTT.

The chain couples TRBV9 to TRBJ2-3; 14 nucleotides align to TRBD2. Unmatched junction bases numbered 7, after V lost 4 bases and J lost 6 bases. The germline V gene has CDR1 SGDLS and CDR2 YYNGEE. This CDR3 has 16 amino acids. DNA for the CDR3: TGTGCCAGCAGCCCCGGACTAGCGGGAGGAGGGGATACGCAGTATTTT. As protein: CASSPGLAGGGDTQYF.

This clonotype was counted at least ten times. This chain uses TRBV12-5 with TRBJ2-1; D is ambiguous. The V gene lost 1 base and the J gene lost 1 base, with 11 bases spanning the gap. This CDR3 has 16 residues. From germline, CDR1 is LGHNT and CDR2 FRNRAP. CDR3 bases: TGTGCTAGTGGTTTGGACCAGATGGGTTCCTACAATGAGCAGTTCTTC. This encodes CASGLDQMGSYNEQFF. Looking up the rest from reference TRBV12-5 and TRBJ2-1 gives the full variable domain: DARVTQTPRHKVTEMGQEVTMRCQPILGHNTVFWYRQTMMQGLELLAYFRNRAPLDDSGMPKDRFSAEMPDATLATLKIQPSEPRDSAVYFCASGLDQMGSYNEQFFGPGTRLTVL.

This clonotype occurred many times. The V call is TRBV30, the J call TRBJ1-4, with D unresolved. Looked up from germline, CDR1 is GTSNPN and CDR2 is SVGIG (reference sequence). This CDR3 has 15 residues. V was pared by 3 bases and J by 0 bases, with 11 bases between. The CDR3 bases are TGTGCCTGGAGAAGGGCAGAGACAACTAATGAAAAACTGTTTTTT. This sequence encodes CAWRRAETTNEKLFF. The full variable domain, completed using reference TRBV30 and TRBJ1-4, is SQTIHQWPATLVQPVGSPLSLECTVEGTSNPNLYWYRQAAGRGLQLLFYSVGIGQISSEVPQNLSASRPQDRQFILSSKKLLLSDSGFYLCAWRRAETTNEKLFFGSGTQLSVL.

The chain uses TRBV10-3 and TRBJ2-7; TRBD1 matches 9 bases. CDR3 length: 14 residues. The junction had 9 bases not matched to a gene; V was cut back by 6 bases and J by 6 bases. Germline V gene lookup returns CDR1 ENHRY and CDR2 SYGVKD. The CDR3: CAIRPGQGIGEQYF. CDR3 nucleotides: TGTGCCATCAGGCCGGGACAGGGAATCGGCGAGCAGTACTTC.

This chain links TRBV3-1 with TRBJ1-6, with 8 bases lining up with TRBD1. The germline CDR1 and CDR2 sequences are LGHDT and YNNKEL (reference sequence). After removal of 5 bases from V and 0 bases from J, the junction contained 9 bases not matched to a gene. There are 18 residues in the CDR3. The CDR3 DNA reads TGTGCCAGCAGCGCCGGGACAGGCGTCAGCTCCTATAATTCACCCCTCCACTTT. It translates to CASSAGTGVSSYNSPLHF.

This clonotype appeared many times. The V call is TRBV5-1, the J call TRBJ2-2; TRBD2 matches 7 bases. Germline CDR1 reads SGHRS; CDR2 reads YFSETQ. The CDR3 spans 17 residues. With 4 bases clipped from V and 0 bases from J, the junction kept 9 bases outside the gene matches. The CDR3 nucleotides are TGCGCCAGCAGCCTGTTCCAGGGACTAACGAACACCGGGGAGCTGTTTTTT. This codes for CASSLFQGLTNTGELFF.

This clonotype was recorded at least ten times. This chain joins TRBV6-2 or TRBV6-3 and TRBJ2-1; the match to TRBD1 covers 8 bases. V lost 0 bases, J lost 6 bases, and 10 bases stayed unmatched. This CDR3 is built from 17 residues. Germline V gene lookup returns CDR1 MNHEY and CDR2 SVGEGT. CDR3 protein: CASSYSIEGQAVNEQFF. CDR3 DNA sequence: TGTGCCAGCAGTTACTCGATCGAGGGACAGGCCGTCAATGAGCAGTTCTTC.

Only a few counts were recorded for this clonotype. This chain links TRBV4-1 with TRBJ1-5, with D unclear. The CDR3 loop spans 16 amino acids. CDR1 is MGHRA and CDR2 is YSYEKL in the germline V gene. Trimming left V 0 bases short and J 2 bases short, with 11 bases between. As DNA, the CDR3 is TGCGCCAGCAGCCAAGAAATACCGGAGGGCAATCAGCCCCAGCATTTT. As protein: CASSQEIPEGNQPQHF.

This clonotype was recorded at least ten times. The chain uses TRBV18 and TRBJ2-3; D remains unclear. In germline, CDR1 is KGHSH, CDR2 LQKENI. V dropped 4 bases and J dropped 0 bases, with 11 bases sitting between them. The CDR3 is 15 residues long. CDR3 amino acids: CASSLKTPSTDTQYF. The CDR3 nucleotides are TGTGCCAGCTCACTAAAGACACCAAGCACAGATACGCAGTATTTT.

This clonotype was picked up many times. The chain has TRBV5-1 and TRBJ1-4; 8 bases agree with TRBD1. J was trimmed by 6 bases and V by 3 bases; bases with no gene match: 4. The germline CDR1 and CDR2 sequences are SGHRS and YFSETQ. This CDR3 is built from 14 residues. The CDR3 sequence: CASSSTGEDEKLFF. The DNA for the CDR3 is TGCGCCAGCAGCTCGACAGGGGAGGATGAAAAACTGTTTTTT.

This clonotype was seen ten or more times. The CDR3 loop is CSVRGMVGPVTDTQYF. DNA for the CDR3: TGCAGCGTTCGCGGGATGGTCGGACCGGTGACAGATACGCAGTATTTT. The J gene is TRBJ2-3, the V gene TRBV29-1, with D tentatively TRBD2 (6 bases). The CDR3 runs 16 residues. Deletions cut 5 bases from V and 3 bases from J, with 21 bases between. Germline assignment: CDR1 SQVTM and CDR2 ANQGSEA.

V is TRBV29-1 and J is TRBJ2-5; 7 bases are shared with TRBD2. There are 14 residues in the CDR3. The V and J ends lost 0 bases and 4 bases, in that order; junction bases with no gene match: 5. CDR1 and CDR2 from the germline V gene are SQVTM and ANQGSEA. Here the CDR3 reads CSVEDRVAGETQYF. The DNA of the CDR3 is TGCAGCGTTGAAGATCGGGTAGCGGGAGAGACCCAGTACTTC.

The table lists this clonotype with many counts. The germline gene is not matched at one end of the junction; a read error may be the cause. CDR3 loop: CSVEGVMGRRNPEAFF. For the CDR3, the DNA is TGCAGCGTTGAAGGGGTAATGGGGCGGAGGAACCCTGAAGCTTTCTTT. The chain uses TRBV29-1 and TRBJ1-1; perhaps TRBD1 as D (5 bases). Germline V gene sequence: CDR1 SQVTM, CDR2 ANQGSEA. CDR3 size: 16 residues.

This clonotype was recorded at least ten times. This rearrangement joins TRBV2 to TRBJ1-1, with unresolved D. Trimming cost V 0 bases and J 3 bases, with 5 bases left between them. The CDR3 has 13 residues. Germline V lookup: CDR1 SNHLY, CDR2 FYNNEI. CDR3 in amino acids: CASSEAVHTEAFF. Written as DNA, the CDR3 is TGTGCCAGCAGTGAAGCGGTCCACACTGAAGCTTTCTTT.

This clonotype was detected many times. The chain joins TRBV6-1 to TRBJ2-1, with D possibly matching TRBD1 (5 bases). CDR1 is MNHNS, CDR2 SASEGT, per germline. Trimming took 7 bases from V and 6 from J, leaving 10 bases between them. The CDR3 length is 12 residues. CDR3 protein: CASNWQGNEQFF. The CDR3 DNA reads TGTGCCAGCAACTGGCAGGGCAATGAGCAGTTCTTC.

In its sample, this clonotype was seen many times. The CDR3 coding sequence is TGTGCCAGCACAACGGCGGGACAGATGCTCTACAATGAGCAGTTCTTC. It translates to CASTTAGQMLYNEQFF. This rearrangement joins TRBV12-3 or TRBV12-4 to TRBJ2-1, with a possible D match to TRBD1 (7 bases). CDR3 size: 16 residues. Trimming stripped 7 bases from V and 3 bases from J, with 19 bases between.